This TCR beta chain was identified in a study of CD8 T cells in Susac syndrome. The table lists this clonotype with a count of one. The RNA input was roughly 0.45 to 1 ug, and it was reverse transcribed with random hexamers. Across 54 Vbeta and 13 Jbeta, TCR beta CDR3 was amplified with immunoSEQ multiplex PCR. TCRdb analysed the immunoSEQ multiplex PCR reads with MiXCR anew, one entry per CDR3 protein. The data show 200,000 to 250,000 distinct CDR3 sequences, roughly 96% seen once. This CDR3 has 13 residues. The V segment lost 7 bases and the J segment 3 bases; nucleotides outside the gene matches: 9. Germline CDR1 SQVTM, CDR2 ANQGSEA. Purification of the CD8+ and CD4+ T cells relied on negative isolation, and TEMRA cells underwent FACS enrichment.

The sample comprised CD4+ T cells from PBMCs. This clonotype was sampled from a human donor with multiple sclerosis. This chain links TRBV29-1 with TRBJ2-7; TRBD1 aligns across 7 bases. This CDR3 is CSARGQDRYEQYF. DNA for the CDR3: TGCAGCGCCCGTGGACAGGACCGCTACGAGCAGTACTTC.